This T cell receptor beta chain was sequenced for a study of pediatric ulcerative colitis. On the study more broadly: Several patients showed pancolitis and two showed left-sided colitis.

The assay was run at survey level. The assay was immunoSEQ multiplex PCR, and TCRdb's table has in-frame clones only and misses some. The sample yields some 60,000 clones, about three quarters seen once. Findings and caveats of the study: A couple of patients' blood samples yielded substantially fewer templates. Rectal repertoires separated controls, mild-moderate and acute severe colitis.

The CDR3 is 15 amino acids. The ends were cut back, 0 bases at V and 3 bases at J, with 11 bases in the middle. Germline V gives CDR1 SGHRS, CDR2 YFSETQ. As for this clone: Its antigen remains unidentified.

The sequence was collected from a boy between 5 and 17 years old with moderate ulcerative colitis. The sample consisted of blood. The chain recombines TRBV5-1 with TRBJ2-3; TRBD1 might be the D (5 bases). The CDR3 nucleotides are TGCGCCAGCAGCTTGGCTCGGCAGGGTACAGATACGCAGTATTTT. It codes for CASSLARQGTDTQYF. Based on the CDR3 plus reference TRBV5-1 and TRBJ2-3, the full variable domain is KAGVTQTPRYLIKTRGQQVTLSCSPISGHRSVSWYQQTPGQGLQFLFEYFSETQRNKGNFPGRFSGRQFSNSRSEMNVSTLELGDSALYLCASSLARQGTDTQYFGPGTRLTVL.